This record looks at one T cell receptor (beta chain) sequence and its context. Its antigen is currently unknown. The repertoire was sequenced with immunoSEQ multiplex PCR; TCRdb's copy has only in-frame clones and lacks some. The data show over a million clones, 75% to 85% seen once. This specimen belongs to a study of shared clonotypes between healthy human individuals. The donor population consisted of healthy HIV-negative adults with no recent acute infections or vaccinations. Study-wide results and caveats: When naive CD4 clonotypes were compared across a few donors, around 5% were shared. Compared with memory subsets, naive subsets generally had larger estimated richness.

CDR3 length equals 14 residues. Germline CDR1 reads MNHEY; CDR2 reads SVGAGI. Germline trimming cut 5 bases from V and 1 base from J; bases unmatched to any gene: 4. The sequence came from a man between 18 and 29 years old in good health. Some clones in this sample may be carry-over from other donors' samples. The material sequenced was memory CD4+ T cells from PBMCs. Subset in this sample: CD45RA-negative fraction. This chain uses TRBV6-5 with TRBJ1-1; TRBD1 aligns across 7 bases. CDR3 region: CASSAAGGNTEAFF. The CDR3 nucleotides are TGTGCCAGCAGTGCTGCAGGGGGGAACACTGAAGCTTTCTTT.